This TCR beta chain appears in the sequencing data of a study of lymphopenia after photon versus proton radiotherapy (dated by TCRdb to the late 2010s). A note on the overall study: Photon and proton radiation therapy were compared by the study for their immunological effects in patients with gastrointestinal tumors who developed high-grade lymphopenia. The cohort included about 18 patients with gastrointestinal tumors who developed lymphopenia after receiving either photon or proton therapy. The goal of the study was to describe how the two radiation modalities differ in their effects on the immune system.

The CDR3 covers 16 residues, taking in both the cysteine and the phenylalanine. Only the CDR3 region is kept as DNA, spanning 48 bases read in frame from base 1. V is reduced by 4 bases and J by 1 base, leaving a spacing of 15 bases between them. Looking up the germline V gene yields CDR1 SGHAT and CDR2 FQNNGV. Points the paper makes about the study in general: During treatment, patients who received photon therapy lost naive T cells and TCR diversity and gained effector/memory populations, whereas patients who received proton therapy remained relatively stable. The survival association was assessed only in patients who died, and the authors presented better survival with proton therapy as a possibility rather than a demonstrated result. Once the lymphocyte count had reached its nadir, the repertoires of photon-treated patients showed oligoclonal expansion, particularly of CD8+ Temra cells, and this expansion drove the decline in diversity. Among patients across the cohort who died, overall survival time showed an inverse correlation with a larger post-nadir drop in TCR diversity.

Details on this clone: Its antigen has not been determined. The record has no base qualities; no much larger clone is one base away.

Receptor amplification or capture employed the immunoSEQ multiplex PCR assay. Alongside multiparametric flow cytometry, deep sequencing of rearranged TCR beta loci was used to profile the T cell repertoires. TCRdb retrieved this table from immuneACCESS and kept in-frame rearrangements only. Not all clones are present; in checked studies, unresolved V genes account for under half, and no reason is known for the remainder. The sample table shows roughly 61,000 clones, and 75% to 90% are seen once. The ten most abundant clones make up 13% of the sample. The specimen comprised peripheral blood, sampled from a patient treated with proton-based radiotherapy. The receptor was isolated from a man older than 75 with esophageal cancer. The chain links TRBV11-2 with TRBJ2-3, with TRBD2 perhaps the D gene, on 5 matching bases. The DNA sequence follows: TGTGCCAGCAGCTCATCCTTATCGCGGGGCACAGATACGCAGTATTTT. Its product reads: CASSSSLSRGTDTQYF.